Each of the 7 T cell receptor beta chains below was sequenced from the same sample in a study of blood T cell repertoires in COVID-19. Only in-frame clones appear in the TCRdb table, and some are missing; sequencing was by immunoSEQ multiplex PCR. Of approximately 130,000 clones listed, approximately 80% are singletons. Input material: peripheral blood. These receptors were collected from a man older than 75 with acute or convalescent COVID-19.

The chain recombines TRBV19 with TRBJ2-5; a possible D gene is TRBD2 (6 bases). The CDR3 is made up of 15 amino acids. Trimming pared 5 bases from V and 1 base from J, leaving 14 bases between. CDR1 is LNHDA, CDR2 SQIVND, per germline (reference sequence). The CDR3, as DNA: TGTGCCAGTAGTGTTGCCGGGGGACTCCAAGAGACCCAGTACTTC. Amino acid sequence: CASSVAGGLQETQYF.

The table lists this clone with a count of one. The V and J genes are TRBV30 and TRBJ1-1; no clear D. The CDR3 is 13 amino acids. Germline V gene lookup returns CDR1 GTSNPN and CDR2 SVGIG (reference sequence). V was cut by 2 bases and J by 1 base, with 8 bases left in between. CDR3 residues: CAWSPGRNTEAFF. The CDR3 bases are TGTGCCTGGAGTCCCGGTCGGAACACTGAAGCTTTCTTT.

This chain uses TRBV6-5 with TRBJ1-6, with 7 bases aligning to TRBD1. Per the germline V gene, CDR1 is MNHEY and CDR2 is SVGAGI. The CDR3 is made up of 16 amino acids. Trimming removed 2 bases from V and 7 bases from J; junction bases left unmatched: 8. Written as DNA, the CDR3 is TGTGCCAGCAGTTACACGCCGGACAGGAAAAATTCACCCCTCCACTTT. Protein sequence: CASSYTPDRKNSPLHF.

V is TRBV19 and J is TRBJ1-5; possibly TRBD1 for D (5 bases). This CDR3 is 13 amino acids long. V lost 4 bases to trimming and J lost 4 bases, with 8 bases between them. The V gene's germline CDR1 is LNHDA and CDR2 SQIVND (reference sequence). This CDR3 reads CASSSHRNQPQHF. In DNA form, the CDR3 reads TGTGCCAGTAGTAGCCACAGGAATCAGCCCCAGCATTTT.

This clone has a handful of counts. The V call is TRBV7-8, the J call TRBJ1-1, with 8 bases fitting TRBD1. V trimming: 5 bases; J trimming: 3 bases; junction bases outside the gene matches: 2. There are 13 residues in the CDR3. The germline CDR1 and CDR2 sequences are SGHVS and FQNEAQ. The CDR3 loop is CASSTDRDTEAFF. The CDR3 DNA is TGTGCCAGCAGCACGGACAGGGACACTGAAGCTTTCTTT.

The chain combines TRBV9 with TRBJ2-1; 8 positions agree with TRBD2. Per germline, CDR1 SGDLS and CDR2 YYNGEE. The CDR3 is 20 residues long. The trim removed 2 bases at V and 4 bases at J, leaving 20 bases unmatched. The CDR3 protein is CASSVVFYGGTGTRYNEQFF. DNA of the CDR3: TGTGCCAGCAGCGTCGTCTTTTATGGGGGGACGGGGACTAGGTACAATGAGCAGTTCTTC.

The chain joins TRBV9 to TRBJ1-5, with unresolved D. The germline V and J ends were trimmed by 0 bases and 0 bases, with 19 bases remaining between them. Per the germline V gene, CDR1 is SGDLS and CDR2 is YYNGEE. This CDR3 contains 19 residues. The CDR3 spells CASSVVHRGIRYSNQPQHF. CDR3 sequence (DNA): TGTGCCAGCAGCGTAGTCCATCGCGGCATACGGTATAGCAATCAGCCCCAGCATTTT.